This paragraph reports one T cell receptor beta chain. Its antigen is not known. The data belong to a study of cytomegalovirus exposure and HLA in healthy donors. Study outcomes and limitations: With further analysis later on, most CMV-associated TCR beta chains appeared HLA-restricted.

Primers: 60 Vbeta forward and 13 Jbeta reverse. Libraries were prepared by immunoSEQ multiplex PCR; TCRdb keeps only in-frame clonotypes and omits some of them. The top ten clones hold roughly 0.38% of a sample with 170,000 or so clones, around 82% of them seen once. Trimming took 4 bases from V and 4 from J, leaving 14 bases between them. The CDR3 totals 14 residues. Germline V CDR1 and CDR2: SGHRS, YFSETQ. The source material was PBMCs. The TCR sequence derives from a boy between 2 and 15 years old in good health and CMV-seronegative. The chain uses TRBV5-1 and TRBJ1-1; a weak D match, TRBD1 (6 bases). CDR3 DNA: TGCGCCAGCAGCGTAGACAGGTGGGGCACTGAAGCTTTCTTT. Its translation is CASSVDRWGTEAFF.